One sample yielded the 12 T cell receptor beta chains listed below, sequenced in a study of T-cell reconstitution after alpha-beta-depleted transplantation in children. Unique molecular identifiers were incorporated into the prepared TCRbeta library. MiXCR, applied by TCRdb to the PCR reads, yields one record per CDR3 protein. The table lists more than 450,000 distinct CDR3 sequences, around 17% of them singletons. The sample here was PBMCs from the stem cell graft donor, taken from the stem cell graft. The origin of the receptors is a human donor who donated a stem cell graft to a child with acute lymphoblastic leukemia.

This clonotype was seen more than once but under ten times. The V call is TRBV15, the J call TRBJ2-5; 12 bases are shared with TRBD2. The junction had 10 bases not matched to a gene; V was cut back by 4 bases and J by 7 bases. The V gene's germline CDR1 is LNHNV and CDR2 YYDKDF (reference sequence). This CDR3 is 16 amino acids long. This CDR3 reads CATSKRLAGGVGTQYF. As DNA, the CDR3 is TGTGCCACCAGCAAGCGGCTAGCGGGAGGGGTAGGGACCCAGTACTTC.

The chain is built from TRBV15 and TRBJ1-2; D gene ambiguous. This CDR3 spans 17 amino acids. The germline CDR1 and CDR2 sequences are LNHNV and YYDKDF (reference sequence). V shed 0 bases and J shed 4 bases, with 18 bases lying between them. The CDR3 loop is CATSRDHGLQLRYGYTF. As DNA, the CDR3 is TGTGCCACCAGCAGAGATCACGGACTCCAACTTCGCTATGGCTACACCTTC.

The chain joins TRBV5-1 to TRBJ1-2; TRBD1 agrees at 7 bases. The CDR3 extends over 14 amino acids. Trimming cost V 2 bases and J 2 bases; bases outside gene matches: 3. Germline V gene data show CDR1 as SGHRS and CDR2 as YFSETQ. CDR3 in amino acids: CASSFGQANYGYTF. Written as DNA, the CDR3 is TGCGCCAGCAGCTTTGGACAGGCGAACTATGGCTACACCTTC.

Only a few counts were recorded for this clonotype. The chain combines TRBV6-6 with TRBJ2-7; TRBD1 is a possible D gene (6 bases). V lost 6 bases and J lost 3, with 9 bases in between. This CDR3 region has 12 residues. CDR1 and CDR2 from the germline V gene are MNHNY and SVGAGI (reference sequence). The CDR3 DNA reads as TGTGCCAGCAGAGGGGGTTACTACGAGCAGTACTTC. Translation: CASRGGYYEQYF.

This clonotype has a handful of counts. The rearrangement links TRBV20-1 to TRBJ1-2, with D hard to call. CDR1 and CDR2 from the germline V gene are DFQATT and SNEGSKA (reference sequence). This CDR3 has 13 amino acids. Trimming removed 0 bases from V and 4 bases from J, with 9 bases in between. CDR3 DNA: TGCAGTGCTAGAGATAGCCGGAGCTATGGCTACACCTTC. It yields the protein CSARDSRSYGYTF.

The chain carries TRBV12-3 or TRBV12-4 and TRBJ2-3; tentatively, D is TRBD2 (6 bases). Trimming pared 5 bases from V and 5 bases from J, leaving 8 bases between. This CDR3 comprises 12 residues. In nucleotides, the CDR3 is TGTGCCAGCAGTCGGGGGTTAGATACGCAGTATTTT. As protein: CASSRGLDTQYF.

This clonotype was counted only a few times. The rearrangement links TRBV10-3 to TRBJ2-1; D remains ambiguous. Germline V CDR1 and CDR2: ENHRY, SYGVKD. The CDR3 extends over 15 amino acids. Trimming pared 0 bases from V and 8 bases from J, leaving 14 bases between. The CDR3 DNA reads TGTGCCATCAGTGAGTCGGGTAGGGCCGGTTATGAGCAGTTCTTC. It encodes CAISESGRAGYEQFF.

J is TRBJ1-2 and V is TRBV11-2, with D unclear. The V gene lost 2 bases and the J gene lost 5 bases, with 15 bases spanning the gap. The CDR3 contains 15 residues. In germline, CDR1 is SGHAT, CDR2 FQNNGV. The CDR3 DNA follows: TGTGCCAGCAGCTTAAGCGGCAGAGCCCAATATGGCTACACCTTC. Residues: CASSLSGRAQYGYTF.

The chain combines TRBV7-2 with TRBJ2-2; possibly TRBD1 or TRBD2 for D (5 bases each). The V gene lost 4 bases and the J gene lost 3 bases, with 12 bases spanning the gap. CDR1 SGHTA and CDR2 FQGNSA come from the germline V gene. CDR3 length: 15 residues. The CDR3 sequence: CASSYGTEDTGELFF. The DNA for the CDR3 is TGTGCCAGCAGCTATGGGACGGAGGACACCGGGGAGCTGTTTTTT.

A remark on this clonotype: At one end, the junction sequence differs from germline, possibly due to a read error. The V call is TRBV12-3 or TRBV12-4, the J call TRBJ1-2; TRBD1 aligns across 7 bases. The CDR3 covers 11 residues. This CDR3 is CASSPGTACNF. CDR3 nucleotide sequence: TGTGCCAGCAGTCCCGGGACAGCCTGCAACTTC.

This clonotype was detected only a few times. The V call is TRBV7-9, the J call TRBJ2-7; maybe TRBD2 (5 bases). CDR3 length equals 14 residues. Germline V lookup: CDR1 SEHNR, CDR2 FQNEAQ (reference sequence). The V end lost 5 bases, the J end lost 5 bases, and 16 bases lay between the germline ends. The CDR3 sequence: CASSTLSGIHEQYF. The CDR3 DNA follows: TGTGCCAGCAGCACCCTATCGGGAATCCACGAGCAGTACTTC.

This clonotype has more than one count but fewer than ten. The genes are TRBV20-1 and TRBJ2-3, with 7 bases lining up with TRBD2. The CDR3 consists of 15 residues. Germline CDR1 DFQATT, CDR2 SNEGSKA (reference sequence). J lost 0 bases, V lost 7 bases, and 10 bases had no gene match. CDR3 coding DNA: TGCAGTGGCCTGGGGCGGGGGACTAGCACAGATACGCAGTATTTT. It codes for CSGLGRGTSTDTQYF.